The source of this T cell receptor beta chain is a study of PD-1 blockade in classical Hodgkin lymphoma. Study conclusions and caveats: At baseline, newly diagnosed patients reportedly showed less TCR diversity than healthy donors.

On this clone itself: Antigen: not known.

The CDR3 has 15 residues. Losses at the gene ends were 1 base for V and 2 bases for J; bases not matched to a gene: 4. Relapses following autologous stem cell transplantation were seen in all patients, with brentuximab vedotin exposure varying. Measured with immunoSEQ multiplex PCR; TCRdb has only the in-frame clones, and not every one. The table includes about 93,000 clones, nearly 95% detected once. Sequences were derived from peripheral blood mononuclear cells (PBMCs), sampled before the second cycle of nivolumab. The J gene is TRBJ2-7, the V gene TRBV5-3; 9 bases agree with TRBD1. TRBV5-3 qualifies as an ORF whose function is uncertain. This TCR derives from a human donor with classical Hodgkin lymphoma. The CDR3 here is CARSLRQGVPYEQYF. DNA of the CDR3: TGTGCCAGAAGCTTGCGACAGGGGGTCCCCTACGAGCAGTACTTC.